This T cell receptor (beta chain) originates from a study of T cells in Graves' hyperthyroidism and ophthalmopathy. The CDR3 consists of 15 residues. The germline CDR1 and CDR2 sequences are SGHTA and FQGNSA. The V end lost 1 base, the J end lost 3 bases, and 12 bases lay between the germline ends. RNA transcripts gave rise to amplified TCR beta CDR3 regions. A set of HTBI primers served as the primers for a first-round RT-PCR of the TCR CDR3. In TCRdb, the multiplex PCR reads were re-called with MiXCR into one record per CDR3 protein. The data show a few hundred thousand distinct CDR3 sequences, with around a sixth seen just once and 6.5% to 8% held by the top ten. This clonotype was observed at least ten times.

Sample: blood. The V gene is TRBV7-2, the J gene TRBJ2-5; D is possibly TRBD1 (6 bases). The TCR comes from a woman in her twenties or thirties with Graves' hyperthyroidism. The DNA of the CDR3 is TGTGCCAGCAGCTTAGACGGGTCAGGGGAAGAGACCCAGTACTTC. This gives the protein CASSLDGSGEETQYF.